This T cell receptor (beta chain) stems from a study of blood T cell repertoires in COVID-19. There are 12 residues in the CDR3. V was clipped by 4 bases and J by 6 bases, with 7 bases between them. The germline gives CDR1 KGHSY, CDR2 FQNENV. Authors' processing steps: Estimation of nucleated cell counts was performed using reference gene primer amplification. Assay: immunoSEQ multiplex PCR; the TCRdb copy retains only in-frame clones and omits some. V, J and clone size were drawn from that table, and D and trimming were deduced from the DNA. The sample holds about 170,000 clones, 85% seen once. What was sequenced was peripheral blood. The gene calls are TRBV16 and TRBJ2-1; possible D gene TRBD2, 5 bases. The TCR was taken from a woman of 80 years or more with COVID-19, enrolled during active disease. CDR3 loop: CASSLGGNEQFF. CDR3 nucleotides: TGTGCCAGCAGCCTCGGAGGCAATGAGCAGTTCTTC.